The next 5 T cell receptor beta chains were all read from a single sample in a study of T cell clonality in common variable immunodeficiency. Notes on the study in general: Common variable immunodeficiency TCR beta sequences reportedly had fewer deletions and N-nucleotide insertions.

These TCRs are of unknown antigen specificity. TCRdb keeps only in-frame clones here, not all; method: immunoSEQ multiplex PCR. The table lists 25,000 to 30,000 clones, with no singletons. The specimen sequenced was peripheral blood mononuclear cells. These receptors all come from a human donor with common variable immunodeficiency.

This clone has more than one count but fewer than ten. The observed sequence ends 3 residues before the CDR3 terminus, with the missing tail filled in from the germline J gene. V is TRBV7-2 and J is TRBJ1-1; 7 nucleotides align to TRBD1. V trimming: 7 bases; J trimming: 3 bases; junction bases outside the gene matches: 11. CDR1 and CDR2 from the germline V gene are SGHTA and FQGNSA. The CDR3 runs 15 residues. The covered CDR3 bases are TGTGCCAGCAACGGTCGGGAGAGGGGGCACACTGAA. Amino acid sequence: CASNGRERGHTE. From start to end, the CDR3 is CASNGRERGHTEAFF.

The CDR3 is CASSKAGGSYEQYF. Incomplete CDR3 DNA: TGTGCCAGTAGTAAGGCAGGGGGCTCCTACGAG. The chain joins TRBV19 to TRBJ2-7, with 7 bases matching TRBD1. The read is 3 residues too short to cover the CDR3 end, so that end is filled in from the germline J gene. The junction had 3 bases not matched to a gene; V was cut back by 4 bases and J by 0 bases. Germline CDR1 is LNHDA and CDR2 is SQIVND (reference sequence). CDR3 length: 14 amino acids.

A few counts support this clone. A read error may account for a junction end that differs from germline. The read falls 3 residues short of the CDR3 end, and the missing part is taken from the germline J gene. The rearrangement links TRBV7-9 to TRBJ2-7, with TRBD2 matching 13 bases. Germline CDR1 is SEHNR and CDR2 is FQNEAQ (reference sequence). The CDR3 has 15 residues. CDR3 sequence reads: CVSSFLGLAGYEQYF. The covered CDR3 bases are TGTGTCAGCAGCTTTCTGGGACTAGCGGGATACGAG.

At least ten counts were recorded for this clone. The read terminates 3 residues before the CDR3 end, so the remaining end is supplied by the germline J gene. The V call is TRBV30, the J call TRBJ2-7; 7 bases fit TRBD1. The CDR3 is 13 amino acids. The germline gives CDR1 GTSNPN, CDR2 SVGIG (reference sequence). The trim removed 6 bases at V and 1 base at J, leaving 6 bases unmatched. Partial CDR3 DNA: TGTGCCTGCCTCGGGACAGCATCCTACGAG. This codes for CACLGTASYE. The full CDR3 protein is CACLGTASYEQYF.

This clone has only a few counts. The sequenced part of the CDR3 DNA is TGTGCCAGTAGTCCCGACAGGGGAGGAGAGACC. This gives the protein CASSPDRGGET. The whole CDR3 protein reads CASSPDRGGETQYF. The chain uses TRBV19 and TRBJ2-5; 8 positions match TRBD1. The read ends 3 residues before the CDR3 terminus; that terminus is restored from the germline J gene. The J segment lost 4 bases and the V segment lost 5 bases, leaving 6 bases of the junction unmatched. Germline CDR1 and CDR2: LNHDA and SQIVND (reference sequence). The CDR3 totals 14 residues. The whole variable domain, remainder taken from reference TRBV19 and TRBJ2-5, is DGGITQSPKYLFRKEGQNVTLSCEQNLNHDAMYWYRQDPGQGLRLIYYSQIVNDFQKGDIAEGYSVSREKKESFPLTVTSAQKNPTAFYLCASSPDRGGETQYFGPGTRLLVL.